The 19 T cell receptor beta chains below come from one sample, sequenced in a study of metastatic and nonmetastatic thyroid tumors. Each patient came to thyroid surgery without any prior treatment (of any kind). TCRdb reprocessed the PCR reads via MiXCR. The data hold approximately 21,000 clones, with approximately 22% observed a single time. Sequencing used adjacent normal tissue. Receptors originate from a female donor with papillary thyroid cancer or a benign thyroid nodule (not recorded which). Some clones in this sample may be carry-over from other donors' samples.

This clone was counted at least ten times. The chain joins TRBV5-6 to TRBJ1-2; TRBD1 might be the D (5 bases). The CDR3 spans 14 residues. The germline gives CDR1 SGHDT, CDR2 YYEEEE. The V and J ends lost 3 bases and 5 bases respectively, with 14 bases between them. The CDR3 spells CASSSGLEDYGYTF. In DNA form, the CDR3 reads TGTGCCAGCAGCTCGGGACTGGAGGATTATGGCTACACCTTC.

This clone qualifies as medium-sized (0.01 to 0.1%). The CDR3 nucleotides are TGCGCCAGCAGCTTGGAGTCAGGTCGGACCAAAAACATTCAGTACTTC. Its translation: CASSLESGRTKNIQYF. The V and J genes are TRBV5-1 and TRBJ2-4; D is unclear. Germline CDR1 SGHRS, CDR2 YFSETQ. The germline V and J ends were trimmed by 0 bases and 2 bases, with 12 bases remaining between them. The CDR3 totals 16 residues. The variable domain in full, with the rest retrieved from reference TRBV5-1 and TRBJ2-4, is KAGVTQTPRYLIKTRGQQVTLSCSPISGHRSVSWYQQTPGQGLQFLFEYFSETQRNKGNFPGRFSGRQFSNSRSEMNVSTLELGDSALYLCASSLESGRTKNIQYFGAGTRLSVL.

This clone appeared a few times. This chain connects TRBV27 to TRBJ2-1; 7 positions match TRBD1. Per germline, CDR1 MNHEY and CDR2 SMNVEV (reference sequence). J gave up 2 bases and V 1 base, and 5 bases lay outside the gene matches. The CDR3 contains 16 residues. The CDR3: CASSLLGQGAYNEQFF. The CDR3 DNA follows: TGTGCCAGCAGTTTATTAGGTCAGGGGGCCTACAATGAGCAGTTCTTC.

This clone occurred a few times. The V and J genes are TRBV11-2 and TRBJ2-7; D is possibly TRBD2 (8 bases). The CDR3 extends over 16 amino acids. Germline CDR1 SGHAT, CDR2 FQNNGV. V lost 5 bases to trimming and J lost 6 bases, with 23 bases between them. The CDR3: CASSPRTSSSGGEQYF. The DNA of the CDR3 is TGTGCCAGCAGCCCACGGACTAGCTCCTCAGGGGGCGAGCAGTACTTC.

DNA of the CDR3: TGCAGTGCTACGGACAGGAATGGTGATCAGCCCCAGCATTTT. This translates into CSATDRNGDQPQHF. The V and J genes are TRBV20-1 and TRBJ1-5, with TRBD1 matching 7 bases. CDR3 length equals 14 residues. Germline V gene lookup returns CDR1 DFQATT and CDR2 SNEGSKA (reference sequence). After removal of 4 bases from V and 5 bases from J, the junction contained 8 bases not matched to a gene.

This clone showed up many times. The chain is built from TRBV20-1 and TRBJ2-6; no clear D gene. From germline, CDR1 is DFQATT and CDR2 SNEGSKA (reference sequence). V lost 7 bases to trimming and J lost 0 bases, with 4 bases between them. CDR3 size: 12 residues. The CDR3, as DNA: TGCAGTGGGTTCTCTGGGGCCAACGTCCTGACTTTC. Encoded protein: CSGFSGANVLTF.

The rearrangement links TRBV3-1 to TRBJ2-5; D is unclear. The J call is uncertain, as TRBJ2-1 better fits the DNA end. Germline V gene data show CDR1 as LGHDT and CDR2 as YNNKEL (reference sequence). The CDR3 is made up of 12 amino acids. CDR3 nucleotides: TGTGCCAGCAGCCAAGATCTGAATGAGCAGTTCTTC. Translated: CASSQDLNEQFF.

The table lists this clone with a few counts. This chain links TRBV30 with TRBJ1-3, with D hard to call. Germline CDR1 and CDR2: GTSNPN and SVGIG (reference sequence). The CDR3 length is 13 residues. V dropped 4 bases and J dropped 4 bases, with 11 bases sitting between them. The CDR3 sequence: CAWNTVVGNTIYF. CDR3 DNA sequence: TGTGCCTGGAACACAGTGGTGGGAAACACCATATATTTT.

This chain links TRBV28 with TRBJ1-6; D is unclear. The length of the CDR3 is 14 residues. Trimming took 6 bases from V and 3 from J, leaving 9 bases between them. Germline values: CDR1 MDHEN, CDR2 SYDVKM. CDR3 bases: TGTGCCAGCAGCGTGGGATTCTATAATTCACCCCTCCACTTT. It codes for CASSVGFYNSPLHF.

This clone was picked up a small number of times. V gene TRBV27 combines with J gene TRBJ2-3, with TRBD1 as a possible D gene (5 bases). The CDR3 has 14 amino acids. Germline V gives CDR1 MNHEY, CDR2 SMNVEV (reference sequence). The ends were cut back, 6 bases at V and 4 bases at J, with 14 bases in the middle. CDR3 sequence (DNA): TGTGCCAGCAGAGAAGGGGCGCCCCCAGATACGCAGTATTTT. It yields the protein CASREGAPPDTQYF.

This clone was counted many times. The J gene is TRBJ1-4, the V gene TRBV2; D remains ambiguous. The CDR3 contains 14 residues. Trimming removed 0 bases from V and 6 bases from J, with 8 bases in between. Looked up from germline, CDR1 is SNHLY and CDR2 is FYNNEI. For the CDR3, the DNA is TGTGCCAGCAGTGAAGCACGTTTACATGAAAAACTGTTTTTT. Its protein is CASSEARLHEKLFF.

This clone was observed a few times. The chain carries TRBV28 and TRBJ2-7; weak D call: TRBD2 (7 bases). Germline V gives CDR1 MDHEN, CDR2 SYDVKM. The V end lost 10 bases, the J end lost 3 bases, and 16 bases lay between the germline ends. The CDR3 totals 13 residues. In DNA, the CDR3 is TGTGCCACCCAGGGGCGCGGGAGCTACGAGCAGTACTTC. Its translation is CATQGRGSYEQYF. The whole variable domain, filled in from reference TRBV28 and TRBJ2-7, reads DVKVTQSSRYLVKRTGEKVFLECVQDMDHENMFWYRQDPGLGLRLIYFSYDVKMKEKGDIPEGYSVSREKKERFSLILESASTNQTSMYLCATQGRGSYEQYFGPGTRLTVT.

To note about this clone: At one of its ends the junction is not consistent with the germline gene, which may arise from a read error. The chain carries TRBV20-1 and TRBJ2-3; TRBD2 aligns across 8 bases. In germline, CDR1 is DFQATT, CDR2 SNEGSKA (reference sequence). CDR3 length: 17 amino acids. DNA for the CDR3: TGCAGCGCTATAATATTACGGGGGGGAGGACACACAGATACGCAGTATTTT. Its protein is CSAIILRGGGHTDTQYF.

This clone is judged medium-sized (0.01 to 0.1%). The chain joins TRBV20-1 to TRBJ2-7, with unresolved D. Trimming pared 0 bases from V and 2 bases from J, leaving 11 bases between. CDR3 length: 14 amino acids. Germline V lookup: CDR1 DFQATT, CDR2 SNEGSKA (reference sequence). Written as DNA, the CDR3 is TGCAGTGCTAGAGATCCCGACTCGGCCTACGAGCAGTACTTC. It translates to CSARDPDSAYEQYF.

The rearrangement joins TRBV27 to TRBJ1-4; 7 positions match TRBD1. Germline-derived CDR1 and CDR2 are MNHEY and SMNVEV (reference sequence). The junction had 2 bases not matched to a gene; V was cut back by 0 bases and J by 4 bases. CDR3 length equals 15 residues. CDR3 coding DNA: TGTGCCAGCAGTTTATCGAGGGGGCTTAATGAAAAACTGTTTTTT. It translates to CASSLSRGLNEKLFF.

A few counts support this clone. V is TRBV6-1 and J is TRBJ1-4; D is perhaps TRBD1 (6 bases). The CDR3 loop spans 14 amino acids. CDR1 is MNHNS, CDR2 SASEGT, per germline. V lost 7 bases and J lost 8, with 17 bases in between. The CDR3 DNA sequence: TGTGCCAGCACCTACGGACAGAATAGAGAAAAACTGTTTTTT. Translation: CASTYGQNREKLFF.

This clone came up a few times. The germline gene is not matched at one end of the junction; a read error may be the cause. The genes are TRBV28 and TRBJ1-2; 7 nucleotides agree with TRBD1. Germline V gene sequence: CDR1 MDHEN, CDR2 SYDVKM. The CDR3 spans 12 residues. CDR3 sequence: CVSSSGGYGYTF. CDR3 DNA: TGTGTCAGCAGTTCAGGGGGCTATGGCTACACCTTC.

This clone was seen only a few times. The CDR3 DNA reads TGTGCCAGCAGCTTGGGGAGCAGCCTCTACGAGCAGTACTTC. Protein: CASSLGSSLYEQYF. This chain connects TRBV5-4 to TRBJ2-7; D remains ambiguous. Germline values: CDR1 SGHNT, CDR2 YYREEE (reference sequence). Trimming took 0 bases from V and 3 from J, leaving 10 bases between them. The CDR3 sequence is 14 residues long.

J is TRBJ1-3 and V is TRBV11-2, with D possibly being TRBD1 (5 bases). V was shortened by 4 bases and J by 8 bases, with 18 bases between the two germline ends. There are 15 residues in the CDR3. Germline V gene sequence: CDR1 SGHAT, CDR2 FQNNGV. The CDR3 is CASSSWGKGVDTIYF. The CDR3 DNA is TGTGCCAGCAGCTCTTGGGGGAAGGGTGTGGACACCATATATTTT.